This T cell receptor (beta chain) derives from a study of T cell changes during pregnancy in multiple sclerosis. Method: immunoSEQ multiplex PCR; TCRdb's copy keeps in-frame clones and lacks some. The repertoire has under 40,000 clones, around 93% of them found once; the top ten carry approximately 27%. By share, this clone ranks as medium-sized. CDR1 and CDR2 (germline): PRHDT, FYEKMQ (reference sequence). V lost 5 bases and J lost 3, with 10 bases in between. The CDR3 has 13 amino acids. The chain couples TRBV13 to TRBJ1-1; possibly TRBD1 for D (6 bases). This material consisted of CD8+ T cells from peripheral blood mononuclear cells, taken before pregnancy. The receptor was derived from a female donor with multiple sclerosis, enrolled in a pregnancy study. CDR3 sequence (DNA): TGTGCCAGCAGCCTACGACAGGACACTGAAGCTTTCTTT. Translation: CASSLRQDTEAFF.